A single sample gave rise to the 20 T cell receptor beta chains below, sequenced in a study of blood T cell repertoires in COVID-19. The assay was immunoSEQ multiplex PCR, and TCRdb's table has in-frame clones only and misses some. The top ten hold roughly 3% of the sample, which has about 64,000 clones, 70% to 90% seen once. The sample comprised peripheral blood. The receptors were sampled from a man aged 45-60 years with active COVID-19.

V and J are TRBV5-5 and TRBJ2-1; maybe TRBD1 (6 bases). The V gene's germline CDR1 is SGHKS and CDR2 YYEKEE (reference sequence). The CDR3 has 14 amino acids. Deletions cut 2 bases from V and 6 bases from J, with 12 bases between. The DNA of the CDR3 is TGTGCCAGCAGCTTTGGGGGCCCGGCCAATGAGCAGTTCTTC. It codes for CASSFGGPANEQFF.

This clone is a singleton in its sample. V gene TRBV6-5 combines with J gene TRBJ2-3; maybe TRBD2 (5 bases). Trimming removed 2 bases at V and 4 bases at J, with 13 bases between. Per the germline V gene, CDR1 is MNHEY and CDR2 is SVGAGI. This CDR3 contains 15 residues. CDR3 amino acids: CASSYVGSEADTQYF. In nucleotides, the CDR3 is TGTGCCAGCAGTTACGTGGGTAGCGAGGCAGATACGCAGTATTTT.

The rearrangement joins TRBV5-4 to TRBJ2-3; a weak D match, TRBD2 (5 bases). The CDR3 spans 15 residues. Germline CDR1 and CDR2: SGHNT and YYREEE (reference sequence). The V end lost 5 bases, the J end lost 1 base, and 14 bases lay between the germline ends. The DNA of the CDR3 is TGTGCCAGCAGGAGCGGACGGGGAGGCACAGATACGCAGTATTTT. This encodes CASRSGRGGTDTQYF. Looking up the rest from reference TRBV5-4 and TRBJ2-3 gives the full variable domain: ETGVTQSPTHLIKTRGQQVTLRCSSQSGHNTVSWYQQALGQGPQFIFQYYREEENGRGNFPPRFSGLQFPNYSSELNVNALELDDSALYLCASRSGRGGTDTQYFGPGTRLTVL.

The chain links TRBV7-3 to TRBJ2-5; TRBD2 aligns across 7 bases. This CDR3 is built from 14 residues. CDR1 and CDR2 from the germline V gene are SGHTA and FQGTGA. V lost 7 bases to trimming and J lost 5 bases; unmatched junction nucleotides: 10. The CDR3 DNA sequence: TGTGCCAGCACTACTCAGGTCGGGGGGGAGACCCAGTACTTC. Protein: CASTTQVGGETQYF.

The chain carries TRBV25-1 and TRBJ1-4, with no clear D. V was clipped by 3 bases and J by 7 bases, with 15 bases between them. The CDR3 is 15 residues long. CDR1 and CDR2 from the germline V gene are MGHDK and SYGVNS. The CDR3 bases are TGTGCCAGCAGTGATAGTGGGTTAAGAGGTGAAAAACTGTTTTTT. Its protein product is CASSDSGLRGEKLFF.

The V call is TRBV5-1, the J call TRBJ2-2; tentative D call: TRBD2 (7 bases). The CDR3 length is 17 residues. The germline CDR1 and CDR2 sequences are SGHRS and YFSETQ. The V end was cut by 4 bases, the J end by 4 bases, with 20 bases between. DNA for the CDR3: TGCGCCAGCAGCCCAACGATCGGGGAGGGGGGCACCGGGGAGCTGTTTTTT. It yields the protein CASSPTIGEGGTGELFF.

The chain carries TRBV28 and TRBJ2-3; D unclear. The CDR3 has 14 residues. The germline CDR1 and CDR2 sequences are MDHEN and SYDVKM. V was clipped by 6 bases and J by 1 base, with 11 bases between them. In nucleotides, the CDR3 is TGTGCCAGCAGACCGTCCTCGGGCACAGATACGCAGTATTTT. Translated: CASRPSSGTDTQYF.

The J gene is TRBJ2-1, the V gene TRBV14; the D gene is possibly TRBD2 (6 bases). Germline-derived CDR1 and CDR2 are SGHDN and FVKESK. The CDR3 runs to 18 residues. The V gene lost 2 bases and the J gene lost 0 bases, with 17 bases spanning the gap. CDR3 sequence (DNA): TGTGCCAGCAGCCAAATTCACGGGAGCGCCAGCTCCTACAATGAGCAGTTCTTC. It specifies CASSQIHGSASSYNEQFF.

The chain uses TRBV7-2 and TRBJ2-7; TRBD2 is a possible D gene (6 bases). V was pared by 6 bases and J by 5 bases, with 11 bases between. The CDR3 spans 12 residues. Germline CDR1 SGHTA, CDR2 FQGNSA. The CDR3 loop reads CASRARTNEQYF. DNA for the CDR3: TGTGCCAGCAGAGCAAGGACTAACGAGCAGTACTTC.

The CDR3 DNA sequence: TGTGCCAGCTCACCCAGGTCGATGTGGGACACTGAAGCTTTCTTT. This gives the protein CASSPRSMWDTEAFF. V usage is TRBV18 and J usage is TRBJ1-1; D gene unclear. The CDR3 is 15 residues long. Trimming took off 3 bases at V and 3 bases at J, with 14 bases between the two ends. Germline CDR1 reads KGHSH; CDR2 reads LQKENI.

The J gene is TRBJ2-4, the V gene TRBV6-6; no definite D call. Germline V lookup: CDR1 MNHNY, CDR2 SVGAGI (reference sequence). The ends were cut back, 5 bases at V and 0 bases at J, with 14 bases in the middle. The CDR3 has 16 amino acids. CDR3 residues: CASSREQSIAKNIQYF. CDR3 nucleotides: TGTGCCAGCAGTCGAGAGCAATCTATAGCCAAAAACATTCAGTACTTC.

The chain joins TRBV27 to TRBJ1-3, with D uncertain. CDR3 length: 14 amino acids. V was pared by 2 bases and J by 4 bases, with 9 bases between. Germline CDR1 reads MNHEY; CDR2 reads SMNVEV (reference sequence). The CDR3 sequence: CASSLHPRGNTIYF. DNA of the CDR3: TGTGCCAGCAGTTTACACCCCCGGGGAAACACCATATATTTT.

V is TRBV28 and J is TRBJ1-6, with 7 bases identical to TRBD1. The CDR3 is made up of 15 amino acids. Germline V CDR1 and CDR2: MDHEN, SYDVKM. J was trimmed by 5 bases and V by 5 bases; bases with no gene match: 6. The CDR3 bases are TGTGCCAGCAGTGCGTCCGGGACAGATAATTCACCCCTCCACTTT. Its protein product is CASSASGTDNSPLHF.

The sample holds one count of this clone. The CDR3 region has the DNA TGTGCCAGCAGCCCCACAGGGACTGGAAACACCATATATTTT. Residues: CASSPTGTGNTIYF. V usage is TRBV7-2 and J usage is TRBJ1-3, with D possibly matching TRBD1 (6 bases). The V end lost 5 bases, the J end lost 2 bases, and 10 bases lay between the germline ends. The CDR3 sequence is 14 residues long. The V gene's germline CDR1 is SGHTA and CDR2 FQGNSA.

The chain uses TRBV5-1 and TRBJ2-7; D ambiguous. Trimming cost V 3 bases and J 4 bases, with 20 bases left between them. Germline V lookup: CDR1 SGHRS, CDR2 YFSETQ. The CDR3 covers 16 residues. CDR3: CASSWSNGRMSYEQYF. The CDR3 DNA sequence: TGCGCCAGCAGCTGGTCTAACGGTCGAATGTCTTACGAGCAGTACTTC.

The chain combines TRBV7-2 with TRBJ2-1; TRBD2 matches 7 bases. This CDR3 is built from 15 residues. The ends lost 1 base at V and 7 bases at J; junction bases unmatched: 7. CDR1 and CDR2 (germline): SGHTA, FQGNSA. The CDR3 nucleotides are TGTGCCAGCAGCTTAGGGGCCCTGCGGGAGAATGAGCAGTTCTTC. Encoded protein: CASSLGALRENEQFF. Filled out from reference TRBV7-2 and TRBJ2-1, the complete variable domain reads GAGVSQSPSNKVTEKGKDVELRCDPISGHTALYWYRQSLGQGLEFLIYFQGNSAPDKSGLPSDRFSAERTGGSVSTLTIQRTQQEDSAVYLCASSLGALRENEQFFGPGTRLTVL.

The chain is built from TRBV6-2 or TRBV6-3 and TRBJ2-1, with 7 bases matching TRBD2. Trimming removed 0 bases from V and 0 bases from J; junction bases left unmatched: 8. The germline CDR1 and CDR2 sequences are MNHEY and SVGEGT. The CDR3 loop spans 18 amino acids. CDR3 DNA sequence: TGTGCCAGCAGTTACTCAAACCGGCGGGGGAGCTCCTACAATGAGCAGTTCTTC. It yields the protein CASSYSNRRGSSYNEQFF.

In nucleotides, the CDR3 is TGCGCCAGCAGCCAAGTCTCCGGGACAGGGTTCACCTACGAGCAGTACTTC. It specifies CASSQVSGTGFTYEQYF. V gene TRBV4-3 combines with J gene TRBJ2-7; 9 bases are a match to TRBD1. Germline CDR1 is LGHNA and CDR2 is YSLEER. The CDR3 has 17 residues. V trimming: 1 base; J trimming: 2 bases; junction bases outside the gene matches: 9.

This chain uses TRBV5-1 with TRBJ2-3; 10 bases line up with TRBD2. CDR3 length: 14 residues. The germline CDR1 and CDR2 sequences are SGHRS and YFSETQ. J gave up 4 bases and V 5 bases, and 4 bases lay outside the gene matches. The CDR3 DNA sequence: TGCGCCAGCAGTCGCGGACTAGCGGCAGATACGCAGTATTTT. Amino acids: CASSRGLAADTQYF. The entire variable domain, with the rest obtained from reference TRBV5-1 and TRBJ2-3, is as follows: KAGVTQTPRYLIKTRGQQVTLSCSPISGHRSVSWYQQTPGQGLQFLFEYFSETQRNKGNFPGRFSGRQFSNSRSEMNVSTLELGDSALYLCASSRGLAADTQYFGPGTRLTVL.

The CDR3 sequence: CASSKRPGLAGRSHRRDYEQYF. The CDR3 DNA reads TGTGCCAGCAGCAAACGTCCGGGACTAGCGGGACGATCGCATAGAAGAGACTACGAGCAGTACTTC. The chain recombines TRBV21-1 with TRBJ2-7; TRBD2 reflects the table's D call only, with no check against the DNA. TRBV21-1 is classified as a pseudogene. The CDR3 spans 22 residues.